The 10 T cell receptor beta chains below all came from one sample that was sequenced in a study of vaccination and CD4 T cells after COVID-19. Specified treatment: roughly 10-day PBMC culture with coronavirus spike peptide pools or control peptides (ViraFEST assay). These TCRs are of unknown antigen specificity. Cultured CD4+ T-cell DNA underwent Oncomine TCR Beta short-read sequencing. TCRdb passed the PCR reads through MiXCR, listing each CDR3 protein once. The sample includes 11,000 or so distinct CDR3 sequences, about two fifths of them seen just once. Sequenced material: CD4+ T cells from blood, cultured in vitro. These receptor sequences come from a human donor who had recovered from COVID-19.

This clonotype showed up just a few times. The chain recombines TRBV19 with TRBJ2-5; the match to TRBD2 covers 11 bases. Germline V gene sequence: CDR1 LNHDA, CDR2 SQIVND (reference sequence). J lost 5 bases, V lost 5 bases, and 4 bases had no gene match. The CDR3 is 14 residues long. CDR3 protein: CASSLIAGGETQYF. CDR3 DNA sequence: TGTGCCAGTAGTCTGATAGCGGGGGGGGAGACCCAGTACTTC.

The genes are TRBV20-1 and TRBJ2-4; 7 bases align to TRBD1. The CDR3 contains 13 residues. The germline gives CDR1 DFQATT, CDR2 SNEGSKA (reference sequence). The trim removed 5 bases at V and 3 bases at J, leaving 4 bases unmatched. CDR3 DNA: TGCAGTGCTCGGGACAGCTTCAAAAACATTCAGTACTTC. This codes for CSARDSFKNIQYF.

V and J are TRBV19 and TRBJ1-5; 7 bases agree with TRBD1. The CDR3 runs to 12 residues. Trimming removed 3 bases from V and 12 bases from J; junction bases left unmatched: 5. Germline V gives CDR1 LNHDA, CDR2 SQIVND (reference sequence). This CDR3 reads CASSIFGDSQHF. The CDR3 DNA sequence: TGTGCCAGTAGTATTTTTGGGGACAGCCAGCATTTT.

DNA of the CDR3: TGTGCCAGCAGCTTAGCGAGTGGGACAGATACGCAGTATTTT. Translating gives CASSLASGTDTQYF. The chain is built from TRBV7-2 and TRBJ2-3; D gene uncertain. Trimming left V 0 bases short and J 3 bases short, with 7 bases between. From germline, CDR1 is SGHTA and CDR2 FQGNSA. The CDR3 is 14 amino acids.

The chain couples TRBV20-1 to TRBJ2-3, with D maybe TRBD2 (6 bases). The CDR3 sequence is 12 residues long. Germline V gene sequence: CDR1 DFQATT, CDR2 SNEGSKA (reference sequence). Trimming removed 8 bases from V and 3 bases from J, with 12 bases in between. The CDR3 sequence: CSTSGGTDTQYF. CDR3 nucleotide sequence: TGCAGTACCAGTGGGGGGACAGATACGCAGTATTTT.

CDR3 residues: CTVAGESYNEQFF. CDR3 sequence (DNA): TGCACAGTAGCGGGAGAATCCTACAATGAGCAGTTCTTC. J is TRBJ2-1 and V is TRBV29-1, with 9 bases matching TRBD2. CDR1 and CDR2 (germline): SQVTM, ANQGSEA. CDR3 length: 13 amino acids.

The rearrangement uses TRBV20-1 and TRBJ1-1; 7 bases fit TRBD1. The J segment lost 8 bases and the V segment lost 6 bases, leaving 9 bases of the junction unmatched. The germline V gene encodes CDR1 DFQATT and CDR2 SNEGSKA (reference sequence). This CDR3 is built from 12 residues. The CDR3 sequence: CSAPDRRSEAFF. The CDR3, as DNA: TGCAGTGCCCCGGACAGGAGATCAGAAGCTTTCTTT.

This clonotype occurred a few times. The chain recombines TRBV20-1 with TRBJ2-5, with 8 bases identical to TRBD2. V was pared by 6 bases and J by 1 base, with 10 bases of the junction left unmatched. CDR3 length equals 15 residues. The germline V gene encodes CDR1 DFQATT and CDR2 SNEGSKA (reference sequence). The CDR3 loop is CSASGTREFQETQYF. The CDR3 DNA reads TGCAGTGCCTCCGGGACTAGGGAGTTCCAAGAGACCCAGTACTTC.

The chain has TRBV20-1 and TRBJ2-5; 8 bases are a match to TRBD2. Trimming at V came to 0 bases and at J to 4 bases, leaving 4 bases not matched to a gene. The CDR3 length is 14 residues. In germline, CDR1 is DFQATT, CDR2 SNEGSKA (reference sequence). The CDR3 is CSARDPLAGETQYF. DNA of the CDR3: TGCAGTGCTAGAGATCCGCTAGCGGGAGAGACCCAGTACTTC.

The rearrangement links TRBV12-3 or TRBV12-4 to TRBJ1-2, with 9 bases identical to TRBD1. The V segment lost 4 bases and the J segment 0 bases; nucleotides outside the gene matches: 9. The CDR3 is 17 amino acids. The CDR3 here is CASSSGQGGGANYGYTF. CDR3 nucleotides: TGTGCCAGCAGTTCGGGACAGGGTGGAGGGGCTAACTATGGCTACACCTTC.